This T cell receptor beta chain is from a study of T cell repertoires and HLA-DP antigens. Sequencing used immunoSEQ multiplex PCR; TCRdb keeps in-frame clones, though not all of them. This table has 90,000 to 130,000 clones, 90% to 95% appearing once. About this clone: Its target is not known.

Study-level points and caveats: Previously undetected clones averaged about 37% and 47% against the two alleles respectively.

The V gene's germline CDR1 is MDHEN and CDR2 SYDVKM. V was cut by 3 bases and J by 8 bases, with 4 bases left in between. The CDR3 contains 11 residues. The sample consisted of CD4+ T cells from PBMCs. The origin of this receptor is a woman aged 18-35 years in good health and CMV-seronegative. V gene TRBV28 combines with J gene TRBJ2-2; D gene uncertain. The CDR3 reads CASSFRGELFF. CDR3 nucleotides: TGTGCCAGCAGTTTCAGGGGGGAGCTGTTTTTT.